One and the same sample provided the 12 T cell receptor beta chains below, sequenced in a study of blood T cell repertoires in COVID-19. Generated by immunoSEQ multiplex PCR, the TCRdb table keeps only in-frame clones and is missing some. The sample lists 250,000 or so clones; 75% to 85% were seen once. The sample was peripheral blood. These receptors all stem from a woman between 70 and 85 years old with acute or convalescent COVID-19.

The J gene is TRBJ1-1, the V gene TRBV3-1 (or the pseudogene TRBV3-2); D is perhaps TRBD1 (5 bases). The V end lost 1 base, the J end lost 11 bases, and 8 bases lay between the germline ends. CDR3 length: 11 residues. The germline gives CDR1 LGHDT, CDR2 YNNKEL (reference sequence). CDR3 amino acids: CASSQVGTAFF. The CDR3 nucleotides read TGTGCCAGCAGCCAAGTAGGGACTGCTTTCTTT.

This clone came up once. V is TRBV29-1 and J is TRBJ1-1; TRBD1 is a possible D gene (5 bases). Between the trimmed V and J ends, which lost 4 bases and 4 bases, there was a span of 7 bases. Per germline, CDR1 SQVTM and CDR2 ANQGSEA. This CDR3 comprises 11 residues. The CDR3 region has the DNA TGCAGCGTTGCTCAGGGCACTGAAGCTTTCTTT. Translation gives CSVAQGTEAFF.

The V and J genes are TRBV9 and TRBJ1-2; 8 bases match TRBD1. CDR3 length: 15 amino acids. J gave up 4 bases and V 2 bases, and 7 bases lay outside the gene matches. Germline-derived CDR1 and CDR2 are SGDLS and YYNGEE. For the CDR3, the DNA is TGTGCCAGCAGCGTGGCCCGGACAGGGAGCTATGGCTACACCTTC. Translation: CASSVARTGSYGYTF.

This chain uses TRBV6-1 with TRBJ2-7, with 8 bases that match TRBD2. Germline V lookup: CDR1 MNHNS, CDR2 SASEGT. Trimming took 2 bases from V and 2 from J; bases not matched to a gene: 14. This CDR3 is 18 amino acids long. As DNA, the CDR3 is TGTGCCAGCAGTGAAAGTAGTATCGGGGGGGGTACCCCCTACGAGCAGTACTTC. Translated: CASSESSIGGGTPYEQYF.

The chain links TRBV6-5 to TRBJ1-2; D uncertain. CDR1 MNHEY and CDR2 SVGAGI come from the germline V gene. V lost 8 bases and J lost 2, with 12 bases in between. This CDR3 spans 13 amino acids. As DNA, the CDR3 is TGTGCCAGCGTCGAACAGTCCAACTATGGCTACACCTTC. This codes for CASVEQSNYGYTF.

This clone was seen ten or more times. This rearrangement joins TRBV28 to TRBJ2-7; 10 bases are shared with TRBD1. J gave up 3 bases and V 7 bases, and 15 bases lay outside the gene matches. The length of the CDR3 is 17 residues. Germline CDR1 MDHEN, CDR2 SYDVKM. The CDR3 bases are TGTGCCAGCACCCCACCCCCGGGGACAGGGGTATTCTACGAGCAGTACTTC. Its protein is CASTPPPGTGVFYEQYF.

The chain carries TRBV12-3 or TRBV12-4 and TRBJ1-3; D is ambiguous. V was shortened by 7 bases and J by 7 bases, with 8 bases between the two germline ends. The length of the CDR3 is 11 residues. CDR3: CASTPGNTIYF. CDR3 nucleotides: TGTGCCAGCACCCCGGGGAACACCATATATTTT.

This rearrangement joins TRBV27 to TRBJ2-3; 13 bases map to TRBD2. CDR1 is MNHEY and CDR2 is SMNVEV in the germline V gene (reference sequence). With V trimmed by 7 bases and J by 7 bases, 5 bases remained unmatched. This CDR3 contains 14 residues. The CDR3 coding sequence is TGTGCCAGCAACCCCGGGACTAGCGGGAATACGCAGTATTTT. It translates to CASNPGTSGNTQYF.

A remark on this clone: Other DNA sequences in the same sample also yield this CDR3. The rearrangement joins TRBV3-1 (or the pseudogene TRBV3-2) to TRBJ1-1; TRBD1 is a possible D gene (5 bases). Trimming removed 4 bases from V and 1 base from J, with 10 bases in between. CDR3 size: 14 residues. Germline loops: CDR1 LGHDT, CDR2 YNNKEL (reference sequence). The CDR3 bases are TGTGCCAGCAGCCCTTCGACAGCGAACACTGAAGCTTTCTTT. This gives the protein CASSPSTANTEAFF.

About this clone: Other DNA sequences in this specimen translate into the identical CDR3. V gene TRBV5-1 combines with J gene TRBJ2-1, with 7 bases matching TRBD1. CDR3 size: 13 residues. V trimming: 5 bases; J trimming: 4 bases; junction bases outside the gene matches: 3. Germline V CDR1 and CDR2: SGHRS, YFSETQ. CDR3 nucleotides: TGCGCCAGCAGTAGGGGGCTTTACAATGAGCAGTTCTTC. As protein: CASSRGLYNEQFF.

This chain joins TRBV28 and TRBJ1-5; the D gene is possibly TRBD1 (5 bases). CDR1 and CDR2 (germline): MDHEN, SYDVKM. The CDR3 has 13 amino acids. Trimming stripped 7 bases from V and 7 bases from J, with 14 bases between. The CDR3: CASTQARGQPQHF. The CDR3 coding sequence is TGTGCCAGCACACAGGCCCGGGGGCAGCCCCAGCATTTT.

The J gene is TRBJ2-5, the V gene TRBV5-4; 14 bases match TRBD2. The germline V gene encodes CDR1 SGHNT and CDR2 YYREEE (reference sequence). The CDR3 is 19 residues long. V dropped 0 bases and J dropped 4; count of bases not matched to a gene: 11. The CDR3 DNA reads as TGTGCCAGCAGCTTGGACCGGACTAGCGGGGGGCACAAGCGAGAGACCCAGTACTTC. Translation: CASSLDRTSGGHKRETQYF.